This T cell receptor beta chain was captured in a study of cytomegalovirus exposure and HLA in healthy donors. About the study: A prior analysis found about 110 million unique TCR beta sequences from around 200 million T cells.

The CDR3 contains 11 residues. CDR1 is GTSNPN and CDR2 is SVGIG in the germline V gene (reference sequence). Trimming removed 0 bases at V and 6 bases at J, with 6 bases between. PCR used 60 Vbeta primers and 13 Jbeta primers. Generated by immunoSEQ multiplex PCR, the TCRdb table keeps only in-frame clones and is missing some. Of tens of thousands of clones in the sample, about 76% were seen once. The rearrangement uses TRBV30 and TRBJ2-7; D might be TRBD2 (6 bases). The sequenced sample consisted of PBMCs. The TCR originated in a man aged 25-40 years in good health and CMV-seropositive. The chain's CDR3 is CAWSVGSEQYF. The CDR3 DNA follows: TGTGCCTGGAGTGTCGGGAGCGAGCAGTACTTC.